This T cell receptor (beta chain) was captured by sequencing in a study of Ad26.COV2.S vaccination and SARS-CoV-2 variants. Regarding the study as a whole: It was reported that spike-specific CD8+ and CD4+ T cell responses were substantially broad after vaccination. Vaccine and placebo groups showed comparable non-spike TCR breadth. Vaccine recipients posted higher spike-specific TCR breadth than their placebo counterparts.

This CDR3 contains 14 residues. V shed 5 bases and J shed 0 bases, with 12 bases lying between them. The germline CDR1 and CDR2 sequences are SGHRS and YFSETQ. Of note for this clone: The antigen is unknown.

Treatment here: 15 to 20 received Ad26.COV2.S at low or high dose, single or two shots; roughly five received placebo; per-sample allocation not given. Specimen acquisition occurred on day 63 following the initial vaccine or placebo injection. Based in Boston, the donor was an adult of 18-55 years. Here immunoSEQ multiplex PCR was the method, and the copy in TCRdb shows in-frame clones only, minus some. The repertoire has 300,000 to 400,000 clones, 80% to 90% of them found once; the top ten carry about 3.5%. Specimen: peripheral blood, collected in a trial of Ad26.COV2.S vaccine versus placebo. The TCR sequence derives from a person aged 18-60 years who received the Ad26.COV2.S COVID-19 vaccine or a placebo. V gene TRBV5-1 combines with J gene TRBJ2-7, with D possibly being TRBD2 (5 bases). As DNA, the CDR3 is TGCGCCAGCAGTTTTGAGGGTAGCTCCTACGAGCAGTACTTC. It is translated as CASSFEGSSYEQYF.